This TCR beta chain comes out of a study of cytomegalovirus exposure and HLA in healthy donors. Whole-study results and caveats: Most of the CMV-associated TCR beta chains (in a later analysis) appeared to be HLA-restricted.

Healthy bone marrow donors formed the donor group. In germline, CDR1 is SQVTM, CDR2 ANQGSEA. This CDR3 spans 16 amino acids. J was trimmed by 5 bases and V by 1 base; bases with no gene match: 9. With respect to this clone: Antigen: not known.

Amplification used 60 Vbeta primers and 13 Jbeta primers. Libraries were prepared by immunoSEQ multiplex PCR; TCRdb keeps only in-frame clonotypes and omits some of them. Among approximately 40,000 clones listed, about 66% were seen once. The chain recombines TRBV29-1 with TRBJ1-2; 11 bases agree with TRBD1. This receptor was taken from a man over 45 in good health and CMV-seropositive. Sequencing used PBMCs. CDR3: CSVEGVRTGGAYGYTF. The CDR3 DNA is TGCAGCGTTGAAGGGGTGAGGACAGGGGGCGCATATGGCTACACCTTC.